What follows are 30 T cell receptor beta chains derived from one specimen sequenced in a study of blood T cell repertoires in COVID-19. Clones were sequenced by immunoSEQ multiplex PCR, and TCRdb holds only the in-frame ones, with some missing. The data hold around 190,000 clones, with around 83% observed a single time. The sample taken for sequencing was peripheral blood. The receptor set was obtained from an elderly woman with acute or convalescent COVID-19.

This clone is a singleton in its sample. The V and J genes are TRBV7-2 and TRBJ2-6; TRBD1 agrees at 7 bases. This CDR3 is built from 16 residues. The trim removed 2 bases at V and 4 bases at J, leaving 5 bases unmatched. Per germline, CDR1 SGHTA and CDR2 FQGNSA. CDR3 DNA: TGTGCCAGCAGCTTACAGGGGGTGGCGGGGGCCAACGTCCTGACTTTC. Its translation is CASSLQGVAGANVLTF.

This clone was detected only a few times. The CDR3 spells CSVEGGTGVQETQYF. As DNA, the CDR3 is TGCAGCGTTGAAGGTGGGACAGGGGTCCAAGAGACCCAGTACTTC. The chain employs TRBV29-1 and TRBJ2-5; 10 positions match TRBD1. Losses at the gene ends were 1 base for V and 1 base for J; bases not matched to a gene: 3. Germline V gives CDR1 SQVTM, CDR2 ANQGSEA. This CDR3 is 15 amino acids long.

This clone was observed a single time. The chain is built from TRBV24-1 and TRBJ2-5, with TRBD2 identical over 9 bases. Germline CDR1 is KGHDR and CDR2 is SFDVKD. The CDR3 has 16 amino acids. J was trimmed by 5 bases and V by 4 bases; bases with no gene match: 10. The DNA of the CDR3 is TGTGCCACCAGTGACCGGACTAGCGTCGCGGGGGAGACCCAGTACTTC. Amino acid sequence: CATSDRTSVAGETQYF.

Details on this clone: Other DNA sequences in the sample encode the same CDR3. V and J are TRBV18 and TRBJ1-1, with D uncertain. The V end was cut by 1 base, the J end by 3 bases, with 6 bases between. Germline loops: CDR1 KGHSH, CDR2 LQKENI. CDR3 size: 13 residues. The CDR3 coding sequence is TGTGCCAGCTCACCACGGGGAGACACTGAAGCTTTCTTT. It yields the protein CASSPRGDTEAFF.

The chain couples TRBV18 to TRBJ2-5; weak D call: TRBD1 (6 bases). CDR1 and CDR2 from the germline V gene are KGHSH and LQKENI. V lost 3 bases and J 0 bases, leaving 11 bases between the germline ends. The CDR3 is 15 amino acids. CDR3 DNA sequence: TGTGCCAGCTCACCTAGGCAGGGGCACCAAGAGACCCAGTACTTC. Its protein is CASSPRQGHQETQYF.

The gene calls are TRBV7-2 and TRBJ2-5, with D possibly being TRBD2 (6 bases). Germline assignment: CDR1 SGHTA and CDR2 FQGNSA. The V gene lost 1 base and the J gene lost 4 bases, with 16 bases spanning the gap. The CDR3 runs to 16 residues. Here the CDR3 reads CASSLVGTPYGETQYF. The CDR3 nucleotides are TGTGCCAGCAGCTTAGTAGGGACTCCATACGGAGAGACCCAGTACTTC.

This sequence joins TRBV27 and TRBJ2-5; 7 bases fit TRBD2. Germline V gene sequence: CDR1 MNHEY, CDR2 SMNVEV (reference sequence). V shed 6 bases, J shed 4 bases, and the junction held 11 bases outside the gene matches. The CDR3 has 15 amino acids. CDR3 sequence: CASSLLGGPGETQYF. The CDR3, as DNA: TGTGCCAGCAGCCTACTGGGAGGGCCGGGAGAGACCCAGTACTTC.

V is TRBV5-4 and J is TRBJ2-2, with 15 bases fitting TRBD2. Trimming cost V 4 bases and J 1 base; bases outside gene matches: 5. The CDR3 contains 18 residues. Looked up from germline, CDR1 is SGHNT and CDR2 is YYREEE (reference sequence). CDR3 coding DNA: TGTGCCAGCAGCGGGACTAGCGGGAGGAACGGGAACACCGGGGAGCTGTTTTTT. It codes for CASSGTSGRNGNTGELFF.

V gene TRBV19 combines with J gene TRBJ2-1; TRBD2 is a possible D gene (6 bases). Germline V gives CDR1 LNHDA, CDR2 SQIVND (reference sequence). The CDR3 totals 12 residues. Trimming removed 3 bases from V and 8 bases from J, with 8 bases in between. In DNA, the CDR3 is TGTGCCAGTAGTATTTGGGAGGATGAGCAGTTCTTC. Protein: CASSIWEDEQFF.

The J gene is TRBJ2-3, the V gene TRBV7-3, with TRBD2 as a possible D gene (5 bases). The CDR3 is 14 amino acids. V lost 3 bases, J lost 2 bases, and 9 bases lay in between. Germline CDR1 is SGHTA and CDR2 is FQGTGA. The CDR3 DNA follows: TGTGCCAGCAGCTTCAGCGGACTCACAGATACGCAGTATTTT. This gives the protein CASSFSGLTDTQYF.

A single count supports this clone. The chain combines TRBV7-9 with TRBJ2-7; TRBD2 aligns across 7 bases. Trimming at V came to 5 bases and at J to 0 bases, leaving 4 bases not matched to a gene. There are 14 residues in the CDR3. CDR1 and CDR2 from the germline V gene are SEHNR and FQNEAQ (reference sequence). CDR3 amino acids: CASSPLADSYEQYF. Written as DNA, the CDR3 is TGTGCCAGCAGCCCGCTAGCGGACTCCTACGAGCAGTACTTC.

V and J are TRBV7-9 and TRBJ2-2; 7 bases fit TRBD1. Germline values: CDR1 SEHNR, CDR2 FQNEAQ (reference sequence). There are 14 residues in the CDR3. With V trimmed by 5 bases and J by 5 bases, 5 bases remained unmatched. The CDR3 DNA is TGTGCCAGCAGCCTGGCCAGGGGGACCGGGGAGCTGTTTTTT. The encoded protein is CASSLARGTGELFF. Filled out from reference TRBV7-9 and TRBJ2-2, the complete variable domain reads DTGVSQNPRHKITKRGQNVTFRCDPISEHNRLYWYRQTLGQGPEFLTYFQNEAQLEKSRLLSDRFSAERPKGSFSTLEIQRTEQGDSAMYLCASSLARGTGELFFGEGSRLTVL.

This clone was counted a single time. In DNA, the CDR3 is TGCGCCAGCAGCTGGACCGGCGGGGGGGACCAGCCCCAGCATTTT. Amino acids: CASSWTGGGDQPQHF. The chain recombines TRBV5-1 with TRBJ1-5; D may be TRBD1 (5 bases). CDR3 size: 15 residues. V was pared by 3 bases and J by 7 bases, with 17 bases between. Germline V gene data show CDR1 as SGHRS and CDR2 as YFSETQ.

V gene TRBV5-4 combines with J gene TRBJ2-1; the D is unclear. The germline V gene has CDR1 SGHNT and CDR2 YYREEE (reference sequence). The germline V and J ends were trimmed by 1 base and 8 bases, with 10 bases remaining between them. The CDR3 has 13 residues. Here the CDR3 DNA reads TGTGCCAGCAGCTTGTGGGCCTGGGATGAGCAGTTCTTC. Translated: CASSLWAWDEQFF.

This chain connects TRBV3-1 (or the pseudogene TRBV3-2) to TRBJ1-3; 7 nucleotides line up with TRBD1. Germline V CDR1 and CDR2: LGHDT, YNNKEL (reference sequence). The CDR3 consists of 16 residues. Trimming removed 1 base from V and 0 bases from J; junction bases left unmatched: 3. CDR3 protein: CASSQAGQISGNTIYF. CDR3 in DNA: TGTGCCAGCAGCCAAGCGGGACAGATCTCTGGAAACACCATATATTTT.

This sequence joins TRBV29-1 and TRBJ2-1, with TRBD1 matching over 7 bases. V dropped 7 bases and J dropped 1; count of bases not matched to a gene: 7. CDR3 length equals 14 residues. The germline CDR1 and CDR2 sequences are SQVTM and ANQGSEA. The CDR3 protein is CSADRDSSYNEQFF. The CDR3 DNA reads TGCAGCGCCGACCGGGACAGTTCCTACAATGAGCAGTTCTTC.

The chain has TRBV6-5 and TRBJ2-7; 7 bases are a match to TRBD2. Germline V lookup: CDR1 MNHEY, CDR2 SVGAGI. The trim removed 6 bases at V and 0 bases at J, leaving 5 bases unmatched. This CDR3 has 14 residues. The CDR3 loop is CASRVRDYSYEQYF. As DNA, the CDR3 is TGTGCCAGCAGAGTCCGGGACTACTCCTACGAGCAGTACTTC.

This chain connects TRBV14 to TRBJ1-4, with D possibly matching TRBD1 (5 bases). The CDR3 consists of 14 residues. The V end lost 5 bases, the J end lost 3 bases, and 10 bases lay between the germline ends. Germline loops: CDR1 SGHDN, CDR2 FVKESK. CDR3 in DNA: TGTGCCAGCAGCTCAACAGGTTCTAATGAAAAACTGTTTTTT. It codes for CASSSTGSNEKLFF. The full variable domain, rest sourced from reference TRBV14 and TRBJ1-4, is EAGVTQFPSHSVIEKGQTVTLRCDPISGHDNLYWYRRVMGKEIKFLLHFVKESKQDESGMPNNRFLAERTGGTYSTLKVQPAELEDSGVYFCASSSTGSNEKLFFGSGTQLSVL.

V usage is TRBV27 and J usage is TRBJ1-2, with 10 bases identical to TRBD1. The CDR3 consists of 16 residues. Trimming at V came to 6 bases and at J to 1 base, leaving 8 bases not matched to a gene. Germline V gene lookup returns CDR1 MNHEY and CDR2 SMNVEV (reference sequence). The CDR3 is CASRRQGALGNYGYTF. The CDR3 DNA reads TGTGCCAGCAGGCGACAGGGGGCTTTGGGTAACTATGGCTACACCTTC.

The chain is built from TRBV5-1 and TRBJ2-2; D not certain. From germline, CDR1 is SGHRS and CDR2 YFSETQ. The V end lost 4 bases, the J end lost 5 bases, and 9 bases lay between the germline ends. CDR3 length equals 13 residues. The CDR3 reads CASSPTVTGELFF. CDR3 nucleotide sequence: TGCGCCAGCAGCCCGACTGTTACCGGGGAGCTGTTTTTT.

This clone was observed once. This chain connects TRBV6-5 to TRBJ1-3; tentatively, D is TRBD1 (5 bases). The germline gives CDR1 MNHEY, CDR2 SVGAGI. Trimming shortened V by 2 bases and J by 7 bases, and 15 bases separated the two germline ends. This CDR3 has 15 amino acids. CDR3 sequence reads: CASSYGQGIGNTIYF. The CDR3 DNA sequence: TGTGCCAGCAGTTACGGGCAGGGAATAGGTAACACCATATATTTT.

The chain has TRBV7-9 and TRBJ2-1, with D perhaps TRBD1 (6 bases). The V gene lost 5 bases and the J gene lost 4 bases, with 21 bases spanning the gap. Per germline, CDR1 SEHNR and CDR2 FQNEAQ (reference sequence). This CDR3 is built from 17 residues. CDR3 loop: CASSVDPQGWLYNEQFF. DNA of the CDR3: TGTGCCAGCAGCGTAGATCCTCAGGGGTGGCTGTACAATGAGCAGTTCTTC.

This rearrangement joins TRBV18 to TRBJ1-5; a weak D match, TRBD1 (5 bases). The CDR3 is made up of 15 amino acids. CDR1 is KGHSH and CDR2 is LQKENI in the germline V gene. The V end was cut by 3 bases, the J end by 6 bases, with 15 bases between. CDR3 sequence reads: CASSPGQGGVQPQHF. The DNA for the CDR3 is TGTGCCAGCTCACCGGGCCAGGGCGGAGTTCAGCCCCAGCATTTT.

The CDR3 loop reads CASSERGASRYEQYF. In DNA form, the CDR3 reads TGTGCCAGCAGCGAGCGGGGGGCGAGTCGTTACGAGCAGTACTTC. The chain links TRBV13 to TRBJ2-7; 9 bases fit TRBD2. With V trimmed by 5 bases and J by 4 bases, 9 bases remained unmatched. The CDR3 runs 15 residues. The germline CDR1 and CDR2 sequences are PRHDT and FYEKMQ (reference sequence). Complete variable domain (other parts from reference TRBV13 and TRBJ2-7): AAGVIQSPRHLIKEKRETATLKCYPIPRHDTVYWYQQGPGQDPQFLISFYEKMQSDKGSIPDRFSAQQFSDYHSELNMSSLELGDSALYFCASSERGASRYEQYFGPGTRLTVT.

The CDR3 protein is CATSGVRGVLFF. The CDR3 coding sequence is TGTGCCACCAGCGGGGTCCGGGGGGTACTGTTTTTT. The V gene is TRBV15, the J gene TRBJ1-4; perhaps TRBD1 as D (5 bases). Trimming left V 5 bases short and J 13 bases short, with 14 bases between. The CDR3 is 12 amino acids. Germline values: CDR1 LNHNV, CDR2 YYDKDF (reference sequence).

This chain connects TRBV7-6 to TRBJ1-2; TRBD1 might be the D (5 bases). V lost 5 bases, J lost 2 bases, and 15 bases lay in between. Germline V gene sequence: CDR1 SGHVS, CDR2 FNYEAQ. This CDR3 has 15 amino acids. CDR3 sequence: CASSPSRTLNYGYTF. The DNA of the CDR3 is TGTGCCAGCAGCCCGAGCCGGACACTAAACTATGGCTACACCTTC.

This chain uses TRBV24-1 with TRBJ2-5; 9 nucleotides line up with TRBD1. CDR1 and CDR2 (germline): KGHDR, SFDVKD. Trimming at V came to 7 bases and at J to 4 bases, leaving 3 bases not matched to a gene. The CDR3 contains 13 residues. The CDR3 DNA reads as TGTGCCACCAGCGGGACAGGGATAGAGACCCAGTACTTC. It yields the protein CATSGTGIETQYF.

V and J are TRBV11-3 and TRBJ2-1; 9 bases map to TRBD2. This CDR3 has 15 amino acids. CDR1 and CDR2 from the germline V gene are SGHNT and YENEEA. The V gene end was trimmed by 5 bases and the J gene end by 4 bases; junction bases not matched to a gene: 6. Here the CDR3 reads CASSPQRGAYNEQFF. In DNA form, the CDR3 reads TGTGCCAGCAGCCCTCAGCGGGGGGCATACAATGAGCAGTTCTTC.

V usage is TRBV29-1 and J usage is TRBJ1-1, with a weak D call TRBD1 (6 bases). Deletions cut 7 bases from V and 7 bases from J, with 10 bases between. Germline CDR1 SQVTM, CDR2 ANQGSEA. The CDR3 is 10 residues long. The CDR3 here is CSAAQGEAFF. Written as DNA, the CDR3 is TGCAGCGCTGCACAGGGTGAAGCTTTCTTT.

This clone was recorded only once. The chain has TRBV15 and TRBJ1-1; D unresolved. V was pared by 8 bases and J by 1 base, with 5 bases between. The germline V gene has CDR1 LNHNV and CDR2 YYDKDF (reference sequence). There are 11 residues in the CDR3. The CDR3 region is CATGSNTEAFF. As DNA, the CDR3 is TGTGCCACCGGCTCGAACACTGAAGCTTTCTTT.